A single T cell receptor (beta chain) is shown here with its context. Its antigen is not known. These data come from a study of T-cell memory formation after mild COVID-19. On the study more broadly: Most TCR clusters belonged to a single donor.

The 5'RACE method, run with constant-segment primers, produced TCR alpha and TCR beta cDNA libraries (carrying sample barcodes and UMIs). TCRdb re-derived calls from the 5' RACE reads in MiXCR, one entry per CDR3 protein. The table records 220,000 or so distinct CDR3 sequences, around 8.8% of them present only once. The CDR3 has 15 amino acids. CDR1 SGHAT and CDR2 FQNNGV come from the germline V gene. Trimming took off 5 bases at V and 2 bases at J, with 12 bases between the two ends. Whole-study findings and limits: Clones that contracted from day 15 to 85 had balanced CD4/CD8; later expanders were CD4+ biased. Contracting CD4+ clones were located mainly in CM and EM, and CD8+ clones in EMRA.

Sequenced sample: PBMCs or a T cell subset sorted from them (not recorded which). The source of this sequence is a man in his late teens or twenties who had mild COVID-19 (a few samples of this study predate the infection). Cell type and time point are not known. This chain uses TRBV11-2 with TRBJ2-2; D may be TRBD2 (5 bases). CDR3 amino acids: CASSPRVPNTGELFF. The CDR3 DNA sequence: TGTGCCAGCAGCCCGCGGGTTCCTAACACCGGGGAGCTGTTTTTT.